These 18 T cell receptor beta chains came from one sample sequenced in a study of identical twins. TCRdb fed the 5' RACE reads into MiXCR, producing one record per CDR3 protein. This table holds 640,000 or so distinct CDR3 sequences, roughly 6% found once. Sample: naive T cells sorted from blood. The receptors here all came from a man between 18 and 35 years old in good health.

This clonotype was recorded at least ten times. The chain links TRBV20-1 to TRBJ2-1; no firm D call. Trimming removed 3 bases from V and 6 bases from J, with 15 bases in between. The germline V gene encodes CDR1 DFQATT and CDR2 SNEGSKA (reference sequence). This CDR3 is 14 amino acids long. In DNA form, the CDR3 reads TGCAGTGCTAGTACCCCCGAGTCAAGCAATGAGCAGTTCTTC. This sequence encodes CSASTPESSNEQFF.

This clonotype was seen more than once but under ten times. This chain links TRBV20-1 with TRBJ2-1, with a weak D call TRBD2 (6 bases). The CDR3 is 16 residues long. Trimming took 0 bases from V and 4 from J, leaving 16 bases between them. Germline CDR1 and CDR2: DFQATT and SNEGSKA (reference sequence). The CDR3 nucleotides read TGCAGTGCTAGAGATCTAGGCAGGACTATGTACAATGAGCAGTTCTTC. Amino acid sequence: CSARDLGRTMYNEQFF.

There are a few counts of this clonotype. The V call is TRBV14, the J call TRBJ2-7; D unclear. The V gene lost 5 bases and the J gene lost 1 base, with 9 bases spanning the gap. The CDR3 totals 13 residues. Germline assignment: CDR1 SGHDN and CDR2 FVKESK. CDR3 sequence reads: CASSMGPSYEQYF. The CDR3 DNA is TGTGCCAGCAGCATGGGCCCGTCCTACGAGCAGTACTTC.

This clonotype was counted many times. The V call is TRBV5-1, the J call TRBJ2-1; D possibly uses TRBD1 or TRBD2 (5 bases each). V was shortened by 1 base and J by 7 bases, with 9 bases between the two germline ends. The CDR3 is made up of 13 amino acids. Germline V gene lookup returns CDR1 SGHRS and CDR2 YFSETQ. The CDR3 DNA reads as TGCGCCAGCAGCTTGACGGGGCGGAATGAGCAGTTCTTC. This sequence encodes CASSLTGRNEQFF.

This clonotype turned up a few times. DNA for the CDR3: TGTGCCAGCGCTAGGGAGACCCAGTACTTC. Protein product: CASARETQYF. The chain has TRBV6-6 and TRBJ2-5; D unclear. This CDR3 contains 10 residues. The germline gives CDR1 MNHNY, CDR2 SVGAGI (reference sequence). With 8 bases removed from V and 5 bases from J, the gap between germline ends came to 6 bases.

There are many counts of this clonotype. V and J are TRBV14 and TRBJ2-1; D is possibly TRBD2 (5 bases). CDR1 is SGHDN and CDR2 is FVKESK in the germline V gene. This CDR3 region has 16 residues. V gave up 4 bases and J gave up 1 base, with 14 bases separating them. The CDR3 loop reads CASSPLVGVSYNEQFF. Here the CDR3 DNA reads TGTGCCAGCAGCCCACTTGTCGGGGTGTCCTACAATGAGCAGTTCTTC.

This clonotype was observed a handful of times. The CDR3 DNA reads TGTGCTAGTGGTTTCGTCCTCCCGGGAGGGATTGGGGAGCAGTACTTC. Translation gives CASGFVLPGGIGEQYF. The chain has TRBV12-5 and TRBJ2-7; 8 bases match TRBD2. With 3 bases clipped from V and 7 bases from J, the junction kept 14 bases outside the gene matches. The CDR3 extends over 16 amino acids. Germline V gives CDR1 LGHNT, CDR2 FRNRAP.

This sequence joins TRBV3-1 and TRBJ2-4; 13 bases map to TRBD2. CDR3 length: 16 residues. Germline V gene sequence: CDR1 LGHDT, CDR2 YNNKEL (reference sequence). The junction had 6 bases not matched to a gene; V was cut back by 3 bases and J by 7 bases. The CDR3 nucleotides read TGTGCCAGCAGCCATGGGACTAGCGGGACTCGGAACATTCAGTACTTC. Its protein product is CASSHGTSGTRNIQYF. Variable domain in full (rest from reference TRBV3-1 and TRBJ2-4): DTAVSQTPKYLVTQMGNDKSIKCEQNLGHDTMYWYKQDSKKFLKIMFSYNNKELIINETVPNRFSPKSPDKAHLNLHINSLELGDSAVYFCASSHGTSGTRNIQYFGAGTRLSVL.

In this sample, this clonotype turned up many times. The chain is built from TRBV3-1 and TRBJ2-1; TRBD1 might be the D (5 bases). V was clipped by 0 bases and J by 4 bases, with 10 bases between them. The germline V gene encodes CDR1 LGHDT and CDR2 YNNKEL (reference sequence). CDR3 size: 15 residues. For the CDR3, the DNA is TGTGCCAGCAGCCAAGATACTGCAGGGTACAATGAGCAGTTCTTC. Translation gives CASSQDTAGYNEQFF.

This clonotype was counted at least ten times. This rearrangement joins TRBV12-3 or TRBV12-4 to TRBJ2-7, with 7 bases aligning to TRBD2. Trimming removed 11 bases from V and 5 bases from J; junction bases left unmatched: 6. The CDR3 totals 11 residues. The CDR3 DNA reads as TGTGCCTCTTGGGGGGGTAACGAGCAGTACTTC. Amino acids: CASWGGNEQYF.

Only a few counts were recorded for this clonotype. The CDR3 bases are TGTGCCTGGAGTGGTCGACAGGGTCAGTTCTTC. Protein product: CAWSGRQGQFF. The chain joins TRBV30 to TRBJ2-1, with TRBD1 matching 7 bases. This CDR3 has 11 amino acids. The germline CDR1 and CDR2 sequences are GTSNPN and SVGIG (reference sequence). The V gene end was trimmed by 1 base and the J gene end by 13 bases; junction bases not matched to a gene: 4.

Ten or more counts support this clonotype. The CDR3 nucleotides read TGCGCCAGCAGCTCAGGACGTAGGACTGAAGCTTTCTTT. This sequence encodes CASSSGRRTEAFF. The chain carries TRBV5-1 and TRBJ1-1; D not resolved. The CDR3 is 13 residues long. V was trimmed by 3 bases and J by 5 bases, leaving 11 bases between them. Germline V gene data show CDR1 as SGHRS and CDR2 as YFSETQ.

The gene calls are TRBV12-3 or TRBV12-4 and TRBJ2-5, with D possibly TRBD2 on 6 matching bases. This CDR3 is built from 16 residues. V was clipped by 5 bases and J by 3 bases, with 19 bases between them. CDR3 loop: CASSQLLSSGKETQYF. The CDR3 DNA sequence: TGTGCCAGCAGTCAGCTCTTAAGTAGCGGCAAAGAGACCCAGTACTTC.

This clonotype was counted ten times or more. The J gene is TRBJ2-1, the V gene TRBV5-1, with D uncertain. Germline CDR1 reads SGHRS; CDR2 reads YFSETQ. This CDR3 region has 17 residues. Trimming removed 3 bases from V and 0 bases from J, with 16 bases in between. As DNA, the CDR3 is TGCGCCAGCAGCTCCGATAGTTTAATAAGCTCCTACAATGAGCAGTTCTTC. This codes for CASSSDSLISSYNEQFF.

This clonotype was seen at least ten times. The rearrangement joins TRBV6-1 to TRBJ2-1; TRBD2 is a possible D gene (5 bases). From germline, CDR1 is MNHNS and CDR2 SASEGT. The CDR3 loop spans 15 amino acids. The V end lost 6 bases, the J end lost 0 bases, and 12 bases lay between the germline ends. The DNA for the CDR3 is TGTGCCAGCAGCCCGGTAGGGAGCTCCTACAATGAGCAGTTCTTC. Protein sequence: CASSPVGSSYNEQFF.

This chain's CDR3 is CASSLANRGYNTEAFF. The CDR3 region has the DNA TGTGCCAGCAGTTTAGCGAACAGGGGATATAACACTGAAGCTTTCTTT. V gene TRBV12-3 or TRBV12-4 combines with J gene TRBJ1-1; 7 bases align to TRBD1. This CDR3 comprises 16 residues. Trimming cost V 0 bases and J 2 bases; bases outside gene matches: 6.

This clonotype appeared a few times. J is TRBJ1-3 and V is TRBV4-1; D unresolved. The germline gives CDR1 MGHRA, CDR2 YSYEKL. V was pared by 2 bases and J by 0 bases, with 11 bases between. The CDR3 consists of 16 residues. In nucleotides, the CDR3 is TGCGCCAGCAGCCAATCTGTCGGAAGCTCTGGAAACACCATATATTTT. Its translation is CASSQSVGSSGNTIYF.

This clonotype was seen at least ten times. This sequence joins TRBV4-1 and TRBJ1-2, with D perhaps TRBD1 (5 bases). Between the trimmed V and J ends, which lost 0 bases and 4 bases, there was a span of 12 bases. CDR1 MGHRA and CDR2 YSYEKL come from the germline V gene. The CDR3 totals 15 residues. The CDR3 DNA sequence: TGCGCCAGCAGCCAAGATTACTCAGGGCCCTATGGCTACACCTTC. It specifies CASSQDYSGPYGYTF.